The clone carrying this TCR beta chain has ten or more counts. This CDR3 contains 15 residues. CDR1 and CDR2 from the germline V gene are MNHEY and SMNVEV (reference sequence). The V segment lost 5 bases and the J segment 4 bases; nucleotides outside the gene matches: 6. The data were obtained in a study of identical twins. TCRdb processed the 5' RACE reads anew with MiXCR; each CDR3 protein has one entry. This sample has 350,000 to 500,000 distinct CDR3 sequences, with roughly 18% found just once. The sample consisted of naive T cells sorted from blood. V gene TRBV27 combines with J gene TRBJ1-2; 11 positions agree with TRBD1. This receptor was obtained from a man aged 50 or older in good health. The CDR3 DNA sequence: TGTGCCAGCAGTCGCCGGGGGACAGGGGGCTATGGCTACACCTTC. This codes for CASSRRGTGGYGYTF.